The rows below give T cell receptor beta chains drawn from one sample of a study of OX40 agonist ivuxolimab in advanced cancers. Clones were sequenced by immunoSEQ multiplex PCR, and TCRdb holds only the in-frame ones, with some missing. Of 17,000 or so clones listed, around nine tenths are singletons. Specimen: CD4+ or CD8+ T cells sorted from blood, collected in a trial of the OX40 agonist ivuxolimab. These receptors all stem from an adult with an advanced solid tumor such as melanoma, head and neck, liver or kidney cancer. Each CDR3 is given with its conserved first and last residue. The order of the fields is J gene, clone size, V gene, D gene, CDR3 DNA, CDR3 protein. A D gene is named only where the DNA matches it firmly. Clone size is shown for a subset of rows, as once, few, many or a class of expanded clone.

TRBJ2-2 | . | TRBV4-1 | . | TGCGCCAGCAGCCGTGTTTCCGGGGAGCTGTTTTTT | CASSRVSGELFF
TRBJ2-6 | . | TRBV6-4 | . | TGTGCCAGCAGTGCCCGGGGCCCTGGGGCCAACGTCCTGACTTTC | CASSARGPGANVLTF
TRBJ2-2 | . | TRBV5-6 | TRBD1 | TGTGCCAGCAGTACTACCGGGACAGAATACACCGGGGAGCTGTTTTTT | CASSTTGTEYTGELFF
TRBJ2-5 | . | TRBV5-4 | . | TGTGCCAGCAGCTTAACAGGCGGGAAGACCCAGTACTTC | CASSLTGGKTQYF
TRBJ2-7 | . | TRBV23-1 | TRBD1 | TGCGCCAGCAGTCAAGGGGGACAGGGGGCTACCGAGCAGTACTTC | CASSQGGQGATEQYF
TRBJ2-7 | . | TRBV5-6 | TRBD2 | TGTGCCAGCACCCTACCCGGGACTAGTGCTTACGAGCAGTACTTC | CASTLPGTSAYEQYF
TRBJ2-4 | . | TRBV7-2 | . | TGTGCCAGCAGCCAAACTAACACCCGAAACATTCAGTACTTC | CASSQTNTRNIQYF
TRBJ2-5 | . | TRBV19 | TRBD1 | TGTGCCAGTAGTACACGGACAGGGCTTCAAGAGACCCAGTACTTC | CASSTRTGLQETQYF
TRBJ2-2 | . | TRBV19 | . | TGTGCCAGTAGTTGGGCTAGCCATTCCGGGGAGCTGTTTTTT | CASSWASHSGELFF
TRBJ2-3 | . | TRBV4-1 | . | TGCGCCAGCAGCCAAGGGGTATGGGGCACTAGCACAGATACGCAGTATTTT | CASSQGVWGTSTDTQYF
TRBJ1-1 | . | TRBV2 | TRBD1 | TGTGCCAGCAGTGATAGACAGGGTATTAGGACTGAAGCTTTCTTT | CASSDRQGIRTEAFF
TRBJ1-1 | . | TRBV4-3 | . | TGCGCCAGCAGCCAAGATAGGTATTTCATGAACACTGAAGCTTTCTTT | CASSQDRYFMNTEAFF
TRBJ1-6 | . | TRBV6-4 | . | TGTGCCAGCAGTGACACCGCTGAGGGCGACTCACCCCTCCACTTT | CASSDTAEGDSPLHF
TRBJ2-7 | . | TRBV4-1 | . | TGCGCCAGCAGCCAAGAAGGTCAGGGGGGGACCTACGAGCAGTACTTC | CASSQEGQGGTYEQYF
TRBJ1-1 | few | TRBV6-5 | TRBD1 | TGTGCCAGCAGTTACAACAGGGGCAACACTGAAGCTTTCTTT | CASSYNRGNTEAFF
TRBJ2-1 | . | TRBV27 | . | TGTGCCAGCAGTTTATCTGGGGGCTCGTACAATGAGCAGTTCTTC | CASSLSGGSYNEQFF
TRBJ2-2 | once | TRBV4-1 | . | TGCGCCAGCAGCCACCACATGGCGGCCGGGGAGCTGTTTTTT | CASSHHMAAGELFF
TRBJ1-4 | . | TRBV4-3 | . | TGCGCCAGCAGCCAACCTCCAGGGGAAAAACTGTTTTTT | CASSQPPGEKLFF
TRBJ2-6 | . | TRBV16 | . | TGTGCCAGCAGCCCATTCACTGGGGCCAACGTCCTGACTTTC | CASSPFTGANVLTF
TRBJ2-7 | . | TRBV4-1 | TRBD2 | TGCGCCAGCAGCCAAACGACTAGCGGAGCCTACGAGCAGTACTTC | CASSQTTSGAYEQYF
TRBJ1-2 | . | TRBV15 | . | TGTGCCACCAGCAGGAAGGGACTCCCCAACGACTATGGCTACACCTTC | CATSRKGLPNDYGYTF
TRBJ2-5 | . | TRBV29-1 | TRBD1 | TGCAGCGTTGAAGCGGGTCCCCTGAGGGGGCCACAAGAGACCCAGTACTTC | CSVEAGPLRGPQETQYF
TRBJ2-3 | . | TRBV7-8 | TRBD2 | TGTGCCAGCAGCTTAGCTAGCGGGGGGTCCACAGATACGCAGTATTTT | CASSLASGGSTDTQYF
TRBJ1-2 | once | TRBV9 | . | TGTGCCAGCAGCGCCGAGGGGGGGAATAACTATGGCTACACCTTC | CASSAEGGNNYGYTF
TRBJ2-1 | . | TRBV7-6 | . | TGTGCCAGCAGCGCCCAAGGGGCTTCTTACAATGAGCAGTTCTTC | CASSAQGASYNEQFF
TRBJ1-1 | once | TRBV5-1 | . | TGCGCCAGCAGCTTGAACACTGAAGCTTTCTTT | CASSLNTEAFF
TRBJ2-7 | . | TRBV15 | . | TGTGCCACCAGCAGAGATGGAACTAGTAGGTACGAGCAGTACTTC | CATSRDGTSRYEQYF
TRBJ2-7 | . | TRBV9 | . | TGTGCCAGCAGCGAAGGGGGAAAGCACGAGCAGTACTTC | CASSEGGKHEQYF
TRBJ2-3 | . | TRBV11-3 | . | TGTGCCAGCAGCGAAACCCCGGTTTCAGGCTCGGAGACCCGGTCAGATACGCAGTATTTT | CASSETPVSGSETRSDTQYF